This entry lists 12 T cell receptor beta chains sequenced from one sample in a study of CD8+ T cells in alopecia areata. Treatment given: oral pan-JAK inhibitor, 5-10 mg twice daily. Following extraction, RNA underwent reverse transcription to cDNA, which served as the sequencing template. TCRdb's copy holds only in-frame clones and misses some; the assay was immunoSEQ multiplex PCR. The repertoire holds over 150,000 clones, with approximately 60% as singletons. Source: CD4+ T cells sorted from blood, taken at week 4, from a patient treated with tofacitinib. The receptor source for this set is a human donor with alopecia areata.

The sample holds a few counts of this clone. This rearrangement joins TRBV18 to TRBJ2-1, with 8 bases that match TRBD1. After removal of 3 bases from V and 8 bases from J, the junction contained 12 bases not matched to a gene. Germline V CDR1 and CDR2: KGHSH, LQKENI. This CDR3 has 16 residues. The chain's CDR3 is CASSPAPAQGADEQFF. Written as DNA, the CDR3 is TGTGCCAGCTCACCGGCTCCCGCGCAGGGGGCCGATGAGCAGTTCTTC.

This clone was picked up a small number of times. V usage is TRBV29-1 and J usage is TRBJ1-2; 7 bases are a match to TRBD1. The CDR3 sequence is 12 residues long. V shed 6 bases, J shed 8 bases, and the junction held 9 bases outside the gene matches. The germline gives CDR1 SQVTM, CDR2 ANQGSEA. The CDR3 spells CSVGDSAGGYTF. In DNA form, the CDR3 reads TGCAGCGTGGGGGACAGCGCCGGCGGCTACACCTTC.

This rearrangement joins TRBV6-5 to TRBJ1-2, with a tentative D call TRBD1 (6 bases). V lost 0 bases, J lost 8 bases, and 13 bases lay in between. This CDR3 has 14 amino acids. Germline assignment: CDR1 MNHEY and CDR2 SVGAGI. The CDR3 DNA reads as TGTGCCAGCAGTTACTCCCCCCGGACAGCCGGCTACACCTTC. Translating gives CASSYSPRTAGYTF.

The chain couples TRBV28 to TRBJ2-4; D is unclear. Germline V CDR1 and CDR2: MDHEN, SYDVKM. This CDR3 has 11 amino acids. The ends were cut back, 3 bases at V and 8 bases at J, with 5 bases in the middle. The CDR3 spells CASSFEYIQYF. The CDR3 coding sequence is TGTGCCAGCAGTTTTGAATACATTCAGTACTTC.

This clone was found a few times. The chain employs TRBV5-1 and TRBJ2-3; D possibly corresponds to TRBD1 (5 bases). Trimming removed 1 base at V and 4 bases at J, with 7 bases between. Germline V gene lookup returns CDR1 SGHRS and CDR2 YFSETQ. The CDR3 sequence is 13 residues long. The CDR3 DNA reads TGCGCCAGCAGCTTGTCAGGGTCAGATACGCAGTATTTT. This translates into CASSLSGSDTQYF.

This clone was observed a handful of times. The CDR3, as DNA: TGCAGCGTTGCTCAGAGCATTAACACTGAAGCTTTCTTT. Translation: CSVAQSINTEAFF. The chain has TRBV29-1 and TRBJ1-1; D gene unclear. Germline values: CDR1 SQVTM, CDR2 ANQGSEA. The CDR3 length is 13 residues. Trimming stripped 4 bases from V and 2 bases from J, with 11 bases between. Full variable domain (outside the CDR3, taken from reference TRBV29-1 and TRBJ1-1): SAVISQKPSRDICQRGTSLTIQCQVDSQVTMMFWYRQQPGQSLTLIATANQGSEATYESGFVIDKFPISRPNLTFSTLTVSNMSPEDSSIYLCSVAQSINTEAFFGQGTRLTVV.

The chain couples TRBV15 to TRBJ1-5, with D possibly TRBD1 on 5 matching bases. V lost 0 bases and J 2 bases, leaving 14 bases between the germline ends. The CDR3 contains 17 residues. Germline CDR1 is LNHNV and CDR2 is YYDKDF (reference sequence). The CDR3 protein is CATSREVRVSGNQPQHF. CDR3 coding DNA: TGTGCCACCAGCAGAGAGGTCAGGGTTTCGGGCAATCAGCCCCAGCATTTT.

The chain has TRBV7-2 and TRBJ2-6; D is unclear. The germline CDR1 and CDR2 sequences are SGHTA and FQGNSA. The CDR3 contains 14 residues. The V end was cut by 5 bases, the J end by 0 bases, with 5 bases between. CDR3 sequence reads: CASSINSGANVLTF. In DNA form, the CDR3 reads TGTGCCAGCAGCATAAACTCTGGGGCCAACGTCCTGACTTTC.

The chain has TRBV2 and TRBJ1-1; the D gene is possibly TRBD1 (5 bases). Trimming stripped 5 bases from V and 4 bases from J, with 11 bases between. Germline-derived CDR1 and CDR2 are SNHLY and FYNNEI. The CDR3 consists of 13 residues. CDR3 loop: CASSPLGGTEAFF. DNA for the CDR3: TGTGCCAGCAGTCCCTTGGGGGGCACTGAAGCTTTCTTT. The variable domain in full, completed from reference TRBV2 and TRBJ1-1, reads EPEVTQTPSHQVTQMGQEVILRCVPISNHLYFYWYRQILGQKVEFLVSFYNNEISEKSEIFDDQFSVERPDGSNFTLKIRSTKLEDSAMYFCASSPLGGTEAFFGQGTRLTVV.

This clone occurred many times. This rearrangement joins TRBV7-2 to TRBJ2-1; D is possibly TRBD1 (5 bases). Germline loops: CDR1 SGHTA, CDR2 FQGNSA. The ends were cut back, 2 bases at V and 0 bases at J, with 8 bases in the middle. This CDR3 region has 15 residues. Written as DNA, the CDR3 is TGTGCCAGCAGCTTACACAGGAGCTCCTACAATGAGCAGTTCTTC. Translating gives CASSLHRSSYNEQFF. The full variable domain, completed using reference TRBV7-2 and TRBJ2-1, is GAGVSQSPSNKVTEKGKDVELRCDPISGHTALYWYRQSLGQGLEFLIYFQGNSAPDKSGLPSDRFSAERTGGSVSTLTIQRTQQEDSAVYLCASSLHRSSYNEQFFGPGTRLTVL.

This clone came up a few times. The chain links TRBV30 to TRBJ1-1; no definite D call. The CDR3 spans 15 residues. V gave up 5 bases and J gave up 1 base, with 17 bases separating them. Germline assignment: CDR1 GTSNPN and CDR2 SVGIG (reference sequence). The CDR3 sequence is CAWFATAWSNTEAFF. CDR3 sequence (DNA): TGTGCCTGGTTCGCAACCGCCTGGTCGAACACTGAAGCTTTCTTT. The full variable domain, rest sourced from reference TRBV30 and TRBJ1-1, is SQTIHQWPATLVQPVGSPLSLECTVEGTSNPNLYWYRQAAGRGLQLLFYSVGIGQISSEVPQNLSASRPQDRQFILSSKKLLLSDSGFYLCAWFATAWSNTEAFFGQGTRLTVV.

This chain joins TRBV7-2 and TRBJ1-5, with TRBD1 identical over 7 bases. Germline CDR1 SGHTA, CDR2 FQGNSA. The CDR3 is made up of 15 amino acids. The V segment lost 5 bases and the J segment 1 base; nucleotides outside the gene matches: 5. CDR3 coding DNA: TGTGCCAGCAGCCTACTCAGGGGGAGCAATCAGCCCCAGCATTTT. Translating gives CASSLLRGSNQPQHF. Variable domain in full (rest from reference TRBV7-2 and TRBJ1-5): GAGVSQSPSNKVTEKGKDVELRCDPISGHTALYWYRQSLGQGLEFLIYFQGNSAPDKSGLPSDRFSAERTGGSVSTLTIQRTQQEDSAVYLCASSLLRGSNQPQHFGDGTRLSIL.